What follows describes a single T cell receptor (beta chain). Its antigen is undetermined. The libraries were made with immunoSEQ v3. Clones were read by immunoSEQ multiplex PCR, and TCRdb kept only the in-frame ones, dropping some. The data show tens of thousands of clones, around four fifths seen once. The V end lost 1 base, the J end lost 5 bases, and 20 bases lay between the germline ends. CDR3 length: 17 residues. Per the germline V gene, CDR1 is LNHDA and CDR2 is SQIVND (reference sequence). The data belong to a study of TIL therapy for anti-PD-1-resistant metastatic lung cancer. Study in general: Progressing patients received lymphodepletion, expanded TIL infusion and IL-2. Study results and caveats: Treatment-naive, never-smoker and oncogene-addicted patients were overrepresented in this highly selected cohort.

Regarding time point: pre-treatment sample, taken before nivolumab and TIL therapy. This TCR was recovered from a person aged 25 to 85 with non-small cell lung cancer. The rearrangement links TRBV19 to TRBJ1-1, with a tentative D call TRBD1 (5 bases). This specimen consisted of blood, obtained at baseline. Here the CDR3 DNA reads TGTGCCAGTAGTATAGTGGCGCGGAGGACGAGGGGAACTGAAGCTTTCTTT. Its translation is CASSIVARRTRGTEAFF.